This TCR beta chain is from a study of blood T cell repertoires in COVID-19. About the study: Samples came from the United States, Italy and Spain, spanning acute and convalescent COVID-19. In each case, the material was cDNA or gDNA derived from T cells, B-cell-depleted T cells, or PBMCs.

As originally analysed: Researchers report that nucleated cell counts were estimated from reference gene primer amplification. TCRdb keeps only in-frame clones here, not all; method: immunoSEQ multiplex PCR. V and J calls and clone size are given by that table; D and trimming were obtained from the DNA. This sample yields roughly 380,000 clones, of which about 85% are seen a single time; 3.5% to 4% belongs to the top ten. CDR3 size: 15 residues. Germline-derived CDR1 and CDR2 are KGHDR and SFDVKD. The V and J ends lost 3 bases and 8 bases, in that order; junction bases with no gene match: 7. What was sequenced was peripheral blood. This chain uses TRBV24-1 with TRBJ1-2; 11 bases match TRBD1. The receptor was derived from a woman between 18 and 30 years old with acute or convalescent COVID-19. The CDR3, as DNA: TGTGCCACCAGTGATCCCGGACAGGGGGCACAGGGCTACACCTTC. This gives the protein CATSDPGQGAQGYTF.